One sample yielded the 3 T cell receptor beta chains listed below, sequenced in a study of blood T cell repertoires in COVID-19. Sequenced by immunoSEQ multiplex PCR; TCRdb stores in-frame clones only, minus some. The sample has roughly 160,000 clones, approximately 85% seen once; the top ten hold 2.5% to 3%. Specimen: peripheral blood. The receptors stem from a woman of 80 years or more with COVID-19, enrolled during active disease.

V is TRBV10-3 and J is TRBJ1-4; 10 bases are a match to TRBD1. The J segment lost 11 bases and the V segment lost 3 bases, leaving 9 bases of the junction unmatched. Germline lookup yields CDR1 ENHRY and CDR2 SYGVKD. This CDR3 is 15 amino acids long. The CDR3 is CAISDTGTGEGKLFF. Written as DNA, the CDR3 is TGTGCCATCAGTGATACCGGGACAGGGGAGGGGAAACTGTTTTTT.

In its sample, this clone was seen once. The CDR3: CASTDRVNTEAFF. The CDR3 nucleotides read TGTGCCAGCACGGACAGGGTGAACACTGAAGCTTTCTTT. J is TRBJ1-1 and V is TRBV6-6; 8 bases align to TRBD1. The CDR3 is 13 residues long. Per the germline V gene, CDR1 is MNHNY and CDR2 is SVGAGI (reference sequence). The ends lost 7 bases at V and 0 bases at J; junction bases unmatched: 1.

This clone has a handful of counts. The chain combines TRBV2 with TRBJ2-5, with D uncertain. The CDR3 covers 12 residues. With 5 bases removed from V and 5 bases from J, the gap between germline ends came to 9 bases. CDR1 is SNHLY and CDR2 is FYNNEI in the germline V gene. CDR3 nucleotide sequence: TGTGCCAGCAGTTCAATCAGGGAGACCCAGTACTTC. Amino acid sequence: CASSSIRETQYF.